One sample yielded the 10 T cell receptor beta chains listed below, sequenced in a study of CD8+ T cells in alopecia areata. Stated treatment: oral pan-JAK inhibitor, 5-10 mg twice daily. cDNA reverse transcribed from extracted RNA served as the sequencing template. Data came from immunoSEQ multiplex PCR; TCRdb stores just in-frame clones and leaves some out. The sample carries 150,000 to 200,000 clones, approximately 65% recorded once. The sample in question was CD4+ T cells sorted from blood, obtained at week 4, from a patient treated with tofacitinib. These receptors were obtained from a human donor with alopecia areata.

V gene TRBV6-1 combines with J gene TRBJ1-2; D is unresolved. Germline CDR1 MNHNS, CDR2 SASEGT. The CDR3 has 15 residues. The V gene lost 2 bases and the J gene lost 2 bases, with 12 bases spanning the gap. The CDR3 sequence: CASSEWTAGNYGYTF. In DNA, the CDR3 is TGTGCCAGCAGTGAATGGACGGCCGGGAACTATGGCTACACCTTC.

The chain uses TRBV30 and TRBJ2-5, with D perhaps matching TRBD2 (5 bases). The CDR3 sequence is 16 residues long. CDR1 and CDR2 from the germline V gene are GTSNPN and SVGIG (reference sequence). V dropped 1 base and J dropped 2 bases, with 17 bases sitting between them. CDR3 amino acids: CAWSEANSGDQETQYF. The DNA for the CDR3 is TGTGCCTGGAGTGAGGCAAACAGCGGAGATCAAGAGACCCAGTACTTC. Combining the CDR3 with reference TRBV30 and TRBJ2-5 gives the whole variable domain SQTIHQWPATLVQPVGSPLSLECTVEGTSNPNLYWYRQAAGRGLQLLFYSVGIGQISSEVPQNLSASRPQDRQFILSSKKLLLSDSGFYLCAWSEANSGDQETQYFGPGTRLLVL.

The CDR3 nucleotides are TGTGCCTGGACTACCACGGGAGGAGCAGGGGCCCAGTACTTC. As protein: CAWTTTGGAGAQYF. The J gene is TRBJ2-5, the V gene TRBV30; D is possibly TRBD2 (7 bases). With 4 bases removed from V and 9 bases from J, the gap between germline ends came to 21 bases. CDR1 is GTSNPN, CDR2 SVGIG, per germline (reference sequence). This CDR3 is 14 amino acids long.

The rearrangement joins TRBV11-2 to TRBJ2-3; 10 positions match TRBD2. The J segment lost 4 bases and the V segment lost 4 bases, leaving 8 bases of the junction unmatched. The CDR3 contains 16 residues. The germline gives CDR1 SGHAT, CDR2 FQNNGV. In DNA, the CDR3 is TGTGCCAGCAGCTCCACCTTGAGCGGGGGGGCAGATACGCAGTATTTT. Translation: CASSSTLSGGADTQYF.

This CDR3 reads CASSDLSRDKKTQYF. CDR3 DNA sequence: TGCGCCAGCAGCGACCTTTCCCGGGACAAAAAGACCCAGTACTTC. The chain links TRBV5-1 to TRBJ2-5, with D tentatively TRBD1 (6 bases). Germline V lookup: CDR1 SGHRS, CDR2 YFSETQ. The CDR3 covers 15 residues. Trimming removed 4 bases from V and 6 bases from J, with 19 bases in between.

The sample holds a few counts of this clone. This sequence joins TRBV6-6 and TRBJ2-2, with no clear D. V lost 2 bases and J lost 6, with 13 bases in between. Per germline, CDR1 MNHNY and CDR2 SVGAGI (reference sequence). The CDR3 sequence is 15 residues long. The CDR3 nucleotides read TGTGCCAGCAGTTACACTCGCAGTGGTTCCGGGGAGCTGTTTTTT. Translating it yields CASSYTRSGSGELFF.

The CDR3 region has the DNA TGTGCCAGCAGTTCGGTCCGGGAGGCCTACGAGCAGTACTTC. Translation gives CASSSVREAYEQYF. The V gene is TRBV27, the J gene TRBJ2-7; 7 nucleotides agree with TRBD2. This CDR3 comprises 14 residues. The trim removed 4 bases at V and 2 bases at J, leaving 5 bases unmatched. CDR1 is MNHEY, CDR2 SMNVEV, per germline (reference sequence).

The rearrangement uses TRBV4-3 and TRBJ2-2, with D possibly being TRBD1 (6 bases). Germline CDR1 and CDR2: LGHNA and YSLEER. This CDR3 comprises 16 residues. Trimming removed 4 bases from V and 1 base from J, with 13 bases in between. CDR3 region: CASSPFSDRNTGELFF. CDR3 nucleotide sequence: TGCGCCAGCAGCCCTTTTTCGGACAGGAACACCGGGGAGCTGTTTTTT.

The rearrangement joins TRBV9 to TRBJ2-5; a weak D match, TRBD2 (6 bases). V was clipped by 4 bases and J by 4 bases, with 11 bases between them. CDR3 size: 13 residues. The germline V gene encodes CDR1 SGDLS and CDR2 YYNGEE. The CDR3, as DNA: TGTGCCAGCAGCTTAGGAGGGGTAGAGACCCAGTACTTC. This encodes CASSLGGVETQYF. Based on the CDR3 plus reference TRBV9 and TRBJ2-5, the full variable domain is DSGVTQTPKHLITATGQRVTLRCSPRSGDLSVYWYQQSLDQGLQFLIQYYNGEERAKGNILERFSAQQFPDLHSELNLSSLELGDSALYFCASSLGGVETQYFGPGTRLLVL.

With regard to this clone: Additional DNA sequences in this sample encode the identical CDR3. This chain links TRBV29-1 with TRBJ1-1, with D tentatively TRBD1 (5 bases). The CDR3 is made up of 13 amino acids. V gave up 3 bases and J gave up 0 bases, with 8 bases separating them. Germline assignment: CDR1 SQVTM and CDR2 ANQGSEA. CDR3: CSVERGLNTEAFF. The CDR3 coding sequence is TGCAGCGTTGAGCGGGGGTTGAACACTGAAGCTTTCTTT.